This TCR beta chain was profiled in a study of blood T cell repertoires in COVID-19. Germline-derived CDR1 and CDR2 are DFQATT and SNEGSKA (reference sequence). The CDR3 extends over 11 amino acids. V was trimmed by 5 bases and J by 6 bases, leaving 8 bases between them. Clones were read by immunoSEQ multiplex PCR, and TCRdb kept only the in-frame ones, dropping some. The sample carries 200,000 to 250,000 clones, 86% recorded once. The rearrangement links TRBV20-1 to TRBJ2-1; the D is unclear. The specimen sequenced was PBMCs or T cells enriched from blood (not recorded which). This TCR was sampled from a man aged 35-49 years who had recovered from COVID-19. This CDR3 reads CSAPFSNEQFF. The CDR3 nucleotides are TGCAGTGCTCCCTTCTCCAATGAGCAGTTCTTC.